Reported below is one T cell receptor beta chain. Its target is unknown. The sample comes from a study of T cell responses to AZD1222 COVID-19 vaccine. Findings of the study overall: The repertoires were collected only after the peak T cell response. Baseline serostatus was positive in only six AZD1222 recipients. Rises in breadth and depth of Spike-specific TCRs came after two AZD1222 doses.

The germline gives CDR1 LNHDA, CDR2 SQIVND (reference sequence). Trimming removed 5 bases from V and 0 bases from J, with 7 bases in between. The CDR3 length is 14 residues. TCRdb's copy holds only in-frame clones and misses some; the assay was immunoSEQ multiplex PCR. The sample holds about 85,000 clones, about 86% seen once. This clonotype was obtained from an adult in good health. V usage is TRBV19 and J usage is TRBJ1-4, with D hard to call. The sequences come from peripheral blood, collected on day 0 of AZD1222 vaccination. Here the CDR3 DNA reads TGTGCCAGTAGTGCACGGTCAACTAATGAAAAACTGTTTTTT. This translates into CASSARSTNEKLFF.